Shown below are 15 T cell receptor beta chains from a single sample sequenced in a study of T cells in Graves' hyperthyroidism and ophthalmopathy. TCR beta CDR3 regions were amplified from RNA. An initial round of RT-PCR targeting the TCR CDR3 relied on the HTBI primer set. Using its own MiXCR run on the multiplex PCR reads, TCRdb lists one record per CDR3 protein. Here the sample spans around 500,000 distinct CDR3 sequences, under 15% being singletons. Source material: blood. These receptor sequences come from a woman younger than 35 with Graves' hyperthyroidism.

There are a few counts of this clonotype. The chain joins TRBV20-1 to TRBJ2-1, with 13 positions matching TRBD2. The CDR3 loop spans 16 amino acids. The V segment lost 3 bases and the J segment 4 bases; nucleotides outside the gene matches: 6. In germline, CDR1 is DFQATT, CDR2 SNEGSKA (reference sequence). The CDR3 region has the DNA TGCAGTGCTAGCGCCCGACTAGCGGGAGGTTACAATGAGCAGTTCTTC. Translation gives CSASARLAGGYNEQFF.

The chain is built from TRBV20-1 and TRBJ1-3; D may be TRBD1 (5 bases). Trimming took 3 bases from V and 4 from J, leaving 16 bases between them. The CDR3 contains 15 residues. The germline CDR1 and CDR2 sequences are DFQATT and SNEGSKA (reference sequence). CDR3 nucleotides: TGCAGTGCTAGCCAGGGCGTAGGAGTAGGAAACACCATATATTTT. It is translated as CSASQGVGVGNTIYF.

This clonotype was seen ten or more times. This CDR3 reads CAWSLQLYGYTF. The DNA for the CDR3 is TGTGCCTGGAGTCTCCAGCTTTATGGCTACACCTTC. The V call is TRBV30, the J call TRBJ1-2; D unclear. Germline-derived CDR1 and CDR2 are GTSNPN and SVGIG (reference sequence). V lost 2 bases to trimming and J lost 5 bases, with 9 bases between them. This CDR3 has 12 amino acids.

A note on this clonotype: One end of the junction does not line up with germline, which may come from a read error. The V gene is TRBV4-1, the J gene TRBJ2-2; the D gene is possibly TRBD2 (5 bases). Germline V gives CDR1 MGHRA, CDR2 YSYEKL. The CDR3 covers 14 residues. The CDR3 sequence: CASSEAVNTGERFF. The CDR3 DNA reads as TGCGCCAGCAGCGAGGCAGTGAACACCGGGGAGCGGTTTTTT.

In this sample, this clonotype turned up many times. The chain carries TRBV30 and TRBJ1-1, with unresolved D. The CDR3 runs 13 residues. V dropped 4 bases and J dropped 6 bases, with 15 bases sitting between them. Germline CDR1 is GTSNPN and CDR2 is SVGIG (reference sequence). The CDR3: CAWMVSSYAEAFF. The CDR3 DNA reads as TGTGCCTGGATGGTATCGAGTTACGCTGAAGCTTTCTTT.

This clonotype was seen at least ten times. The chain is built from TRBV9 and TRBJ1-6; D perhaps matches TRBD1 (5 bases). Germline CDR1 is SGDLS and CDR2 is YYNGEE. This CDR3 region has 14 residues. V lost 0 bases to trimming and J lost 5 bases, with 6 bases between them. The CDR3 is CASSVEDNNSPLHF. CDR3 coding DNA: TGTGCCAGCAGCGTAGAGGACAATAATTCACCCCTCCACTTT.

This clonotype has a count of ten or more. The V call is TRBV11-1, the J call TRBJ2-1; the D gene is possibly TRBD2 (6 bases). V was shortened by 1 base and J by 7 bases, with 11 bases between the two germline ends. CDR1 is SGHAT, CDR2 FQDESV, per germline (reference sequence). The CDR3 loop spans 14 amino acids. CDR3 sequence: CASSLDGSLNEQFF. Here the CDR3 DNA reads TGTGCCAGCAGCTTAGACGGGAGTTTGAATGAGCAGTTCTTC.

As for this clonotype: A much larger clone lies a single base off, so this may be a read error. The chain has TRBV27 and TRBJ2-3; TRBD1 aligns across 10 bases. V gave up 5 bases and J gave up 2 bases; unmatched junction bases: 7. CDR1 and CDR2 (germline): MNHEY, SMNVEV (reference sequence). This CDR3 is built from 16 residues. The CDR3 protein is CASSVPGTGDTDTQYF. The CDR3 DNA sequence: TGTGCCAGCAGTGTCCCCGGGACAGGGGACACAGATACGCAGTATTTT.

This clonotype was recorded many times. The CDR3 nucleotides read TGTGCCAGCAGTTTCTCAGCTCCCCCCTCCTACAATGAGCAGTTCTTC. It specifies CASSFSAPPSYNEQFF. The rearrangement joins TRBV27 to TRBJ2-1; no clear D gene. V was trimmed by 3 bases and J by 0 bases, leaving 12 bases between them. CDR3 length: 16 amino acids. The germline gives CDR1 MNHEY, CDR2 SMNVEV (reference sequence).

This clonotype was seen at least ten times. In DNA form, the CDR3 reads TGTGCCAGCAGTGAAAGATTTGGGGAGCAGTACGTC. Amino acids: CASSERFGEQYV. The chain couples TRBV2 to TRBJ2-7; no clear D gene. The CDR3 is made up of 12 amino acids. Trimming pared 2 bases from V and 7 bases from J, leaving 9 bases between. Per germline, CDR1 SNHLY and CDR2 FYNNEI.

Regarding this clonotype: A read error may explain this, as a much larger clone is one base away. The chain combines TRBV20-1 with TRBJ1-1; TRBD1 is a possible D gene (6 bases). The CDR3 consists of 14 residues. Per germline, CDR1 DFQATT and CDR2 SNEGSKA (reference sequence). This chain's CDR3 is CSARDPTGYTEALF. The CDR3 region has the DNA TGCAGTGCTAGAGATCCAACAGGGTACACTGAAGCTCTCTTT.

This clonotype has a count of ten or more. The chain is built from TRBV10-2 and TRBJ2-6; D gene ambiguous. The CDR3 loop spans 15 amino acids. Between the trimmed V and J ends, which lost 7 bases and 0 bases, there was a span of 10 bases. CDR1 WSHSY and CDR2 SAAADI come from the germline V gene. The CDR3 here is CASMRSSSGANVLTF. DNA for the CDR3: TGCGCCAGCATGCGCAGCAGCTCTGGGGCCAACGTCCTGACTTTC.

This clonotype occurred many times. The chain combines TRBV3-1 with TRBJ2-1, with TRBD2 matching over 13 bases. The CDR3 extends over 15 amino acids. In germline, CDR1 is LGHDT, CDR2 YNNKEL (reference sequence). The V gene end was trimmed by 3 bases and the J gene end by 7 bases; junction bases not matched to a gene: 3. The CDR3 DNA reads TGTGCCAGCAGCCAGGGGACTAGCGGGGCAAATGAGCAGTTCTTC. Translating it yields CASSQGTSGANEQFF.

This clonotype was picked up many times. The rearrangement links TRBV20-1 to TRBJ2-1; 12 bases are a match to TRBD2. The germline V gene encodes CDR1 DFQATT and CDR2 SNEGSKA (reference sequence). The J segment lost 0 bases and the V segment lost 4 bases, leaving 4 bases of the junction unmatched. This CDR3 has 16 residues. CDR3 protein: CSATTSGRSSYNEQFF. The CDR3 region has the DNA TGCAGTGCTACGACTAGCGGGAGAAGCTCCTACAATGAGCAGTTCTTC.

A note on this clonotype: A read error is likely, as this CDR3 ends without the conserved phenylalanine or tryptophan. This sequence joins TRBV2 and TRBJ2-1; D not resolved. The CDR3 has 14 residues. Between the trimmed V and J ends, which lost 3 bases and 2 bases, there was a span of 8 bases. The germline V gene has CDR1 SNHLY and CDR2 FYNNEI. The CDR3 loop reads CASSEGNAYNEQFV. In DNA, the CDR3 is TGTGCCAGCAGTGAGGGCAACGCCTACAATGAGCAGTTCGTC.